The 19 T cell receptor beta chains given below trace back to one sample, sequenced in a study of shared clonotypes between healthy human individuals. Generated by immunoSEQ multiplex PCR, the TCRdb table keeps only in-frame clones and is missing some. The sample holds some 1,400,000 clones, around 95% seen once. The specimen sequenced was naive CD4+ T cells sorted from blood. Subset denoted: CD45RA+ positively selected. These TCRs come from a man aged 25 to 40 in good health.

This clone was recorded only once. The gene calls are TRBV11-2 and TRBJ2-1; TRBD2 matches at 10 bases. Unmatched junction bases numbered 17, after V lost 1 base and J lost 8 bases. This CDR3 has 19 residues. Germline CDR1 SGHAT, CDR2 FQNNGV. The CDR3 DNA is TGTGCCAGCAGCTTAGTACCCCTAGCGGGAGAATGGGGAAGGTATGAGCAGTTCTTC. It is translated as CASSLVPLAGEWGRYEQFF.

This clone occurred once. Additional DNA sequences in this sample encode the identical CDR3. CDR3 coding DNA: TGCGCCAGCAGCTTGGACAGGAGTGGAAACACCATATATTTT. Residues: CASSLDRSGNTIYF. The rearrangement joins TRBV5-1 to TRBJ1-3; weak D call: TRBD1 (5 bases). The CDR3 sequence is 14 residues long. CDR1 is SGHRS and CDR2 is YFSETQ in the germline V gene. The ends were cut back, 0 bases at V and 3 bases at J, with 7 bases in the middle.

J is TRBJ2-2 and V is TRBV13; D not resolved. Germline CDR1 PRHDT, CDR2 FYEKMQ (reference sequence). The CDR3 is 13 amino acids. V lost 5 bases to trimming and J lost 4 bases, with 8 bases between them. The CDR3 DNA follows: TGTGCCAGCAGCGCTAGGAGCACCGGGGAGCTGTTTTTT. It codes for CASSARSTGELFF.

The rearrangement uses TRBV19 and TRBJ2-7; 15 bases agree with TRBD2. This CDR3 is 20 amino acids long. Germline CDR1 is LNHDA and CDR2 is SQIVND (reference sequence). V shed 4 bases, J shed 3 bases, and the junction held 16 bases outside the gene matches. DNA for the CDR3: TGTGCCAGTAGTAGACAGGGGACTAGCGGGAGGAAATCTCAAGGCTACGAGCAGTACTTC. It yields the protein CASSRQGTSGRKSQGYEQYF.

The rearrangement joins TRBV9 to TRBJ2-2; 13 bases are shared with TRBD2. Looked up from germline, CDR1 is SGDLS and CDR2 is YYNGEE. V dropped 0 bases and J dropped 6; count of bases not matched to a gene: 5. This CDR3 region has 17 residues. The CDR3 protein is CASSVGLAGGYSGELFF. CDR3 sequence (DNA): TGTGCCAGCAGCGTAGGACTAGCGGGAGGATATTCCGGGGAGCTGTTTTTT.

CDR3 residues: CASSASGTSGPRKQFF. The CDR3 DNA follows: TGTGCCAGCAGCGCATCCGGGACTAGCGGCCCCCGTAAGCAGTTCTTC. The chain links TRBV9 to TRBJ2-1; TRBD2 agrees at 11 bases. Trimming cost V 3 bases and J 11 bases; bases outside gene matches: 13. Germline CDR1 is SGDLS and CDR2 is YYNGEE. The CDR3 sequence is 16 residues long.

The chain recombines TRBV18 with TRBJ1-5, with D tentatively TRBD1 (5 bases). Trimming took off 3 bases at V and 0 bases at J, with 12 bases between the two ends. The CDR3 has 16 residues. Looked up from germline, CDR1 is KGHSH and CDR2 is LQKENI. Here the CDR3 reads CASSPYDRSSNQPQHF. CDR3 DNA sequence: TGTGCCAGCTCACCGTACGACAGATCTAGCAATCAGCCCCAGCATTTT.

CDR3 residues: CAWSSTGYTEAFF. The CDR3 nucleotides read TGTGCCTGGAGTTCTACAGGGTACACTGAAGCTTTCTTT. This chain joins TRBV30 and TRBJ1-1, with D perhaps matching TRBD1 (6 bases). V lost 2 bases to trimming and J lost 3 bases, with 10 bases between them. Germline CDR1 and CDR2: GTSNPN and SVGIG (reference sequence). The CDR3 has 13 residues.

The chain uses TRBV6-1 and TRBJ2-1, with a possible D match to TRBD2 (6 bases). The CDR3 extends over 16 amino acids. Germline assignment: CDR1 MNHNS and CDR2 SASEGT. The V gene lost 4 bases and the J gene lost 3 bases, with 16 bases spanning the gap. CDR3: CASSVISGTGYNEQFF. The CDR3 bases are TGTGCCAGCAGTGTGATATCCGGGACTGGCTACAATGAGCAGTTCTTC.

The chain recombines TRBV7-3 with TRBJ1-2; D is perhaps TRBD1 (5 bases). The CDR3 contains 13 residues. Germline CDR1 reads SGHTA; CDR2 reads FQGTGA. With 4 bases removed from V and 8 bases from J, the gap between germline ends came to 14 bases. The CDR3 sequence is CASSYGVGEGYTF. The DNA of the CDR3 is TGTGCCAGCAGCTACGGGGTAGGGGAGGGCTACACCTTC.

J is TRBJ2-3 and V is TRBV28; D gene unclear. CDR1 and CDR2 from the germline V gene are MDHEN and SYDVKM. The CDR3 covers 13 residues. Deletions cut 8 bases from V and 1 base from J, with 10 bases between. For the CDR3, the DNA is TGTGCCAGCGGAGTCCTTCGCACAGATACGCAGTATTTT. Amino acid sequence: CASGVLRTDTQYF.

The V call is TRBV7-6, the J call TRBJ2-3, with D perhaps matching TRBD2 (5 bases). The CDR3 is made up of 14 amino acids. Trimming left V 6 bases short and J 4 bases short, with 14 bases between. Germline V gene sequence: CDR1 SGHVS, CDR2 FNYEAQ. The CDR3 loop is CASSSKTGSDTQYF. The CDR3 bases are TGTGCCAGCAGTTCGAAAACGGGGTCAGATACGCAGTATTTT.

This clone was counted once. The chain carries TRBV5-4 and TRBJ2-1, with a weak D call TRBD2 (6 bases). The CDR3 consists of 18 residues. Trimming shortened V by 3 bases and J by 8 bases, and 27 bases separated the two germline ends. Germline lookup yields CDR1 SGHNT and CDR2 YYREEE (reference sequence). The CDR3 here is CASSSRGRAGRQAYEQFF. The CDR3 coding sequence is TGTGCCAGCAGCTCTCGGGGTCGGGCGGGACGACAAGCCTATGAGCAGTTCTTC.

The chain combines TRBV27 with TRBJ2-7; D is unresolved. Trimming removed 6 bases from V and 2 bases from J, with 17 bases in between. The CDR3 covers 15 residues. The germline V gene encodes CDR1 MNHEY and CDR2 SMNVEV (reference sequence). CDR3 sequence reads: CASRDLGKTPYEQYF. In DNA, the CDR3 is TGTGCCAGCAGGGACCTTGGCAAGACTCCCTACGAGCAGTACTTC.

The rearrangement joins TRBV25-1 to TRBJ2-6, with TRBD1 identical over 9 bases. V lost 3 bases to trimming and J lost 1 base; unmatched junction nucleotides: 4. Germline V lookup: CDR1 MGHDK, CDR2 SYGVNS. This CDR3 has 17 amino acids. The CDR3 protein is CASSDTGGASGANVLTF. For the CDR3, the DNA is TGTGCCAGCAGTGATACAGGGGGCGCTTCTGGGGCCAACGTCCTGACTTTC.

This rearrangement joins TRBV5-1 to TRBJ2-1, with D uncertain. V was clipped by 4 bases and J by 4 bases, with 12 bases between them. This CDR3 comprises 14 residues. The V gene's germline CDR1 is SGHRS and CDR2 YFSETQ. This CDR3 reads CASSPGRVYNEQFF. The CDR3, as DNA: TGCGCCAGCAGCCCCGGACGGGTTTACAATGAGCAGTTCTTC.

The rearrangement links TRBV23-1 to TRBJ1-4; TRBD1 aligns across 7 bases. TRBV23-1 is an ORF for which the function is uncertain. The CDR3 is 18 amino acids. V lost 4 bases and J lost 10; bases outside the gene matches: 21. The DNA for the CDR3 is TGCGCCAGCAGTCCCCGGGGACAGAAAAACCTTCTCCGGGGAAAACTGTTTTTT. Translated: CASSPRGQKNLLRGKLFF.

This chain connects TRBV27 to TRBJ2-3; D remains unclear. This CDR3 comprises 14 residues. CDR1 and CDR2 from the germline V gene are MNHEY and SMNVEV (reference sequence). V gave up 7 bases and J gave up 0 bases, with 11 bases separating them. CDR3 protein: CASTRQPSTDTQYF. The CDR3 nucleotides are TGTGCCAGCACTCGGCAACCTAGCACAGATACGCAGTATTTT.

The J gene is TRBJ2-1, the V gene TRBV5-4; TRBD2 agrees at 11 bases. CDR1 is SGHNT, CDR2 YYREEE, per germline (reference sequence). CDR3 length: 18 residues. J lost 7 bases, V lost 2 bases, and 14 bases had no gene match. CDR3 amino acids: CASSFGLITSGSFNEQFF. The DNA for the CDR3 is TGTGCCAGCAGCTTCGGCCTTATAACTAGCGGGAGTTTTAATGAGCAGTTCTTC.